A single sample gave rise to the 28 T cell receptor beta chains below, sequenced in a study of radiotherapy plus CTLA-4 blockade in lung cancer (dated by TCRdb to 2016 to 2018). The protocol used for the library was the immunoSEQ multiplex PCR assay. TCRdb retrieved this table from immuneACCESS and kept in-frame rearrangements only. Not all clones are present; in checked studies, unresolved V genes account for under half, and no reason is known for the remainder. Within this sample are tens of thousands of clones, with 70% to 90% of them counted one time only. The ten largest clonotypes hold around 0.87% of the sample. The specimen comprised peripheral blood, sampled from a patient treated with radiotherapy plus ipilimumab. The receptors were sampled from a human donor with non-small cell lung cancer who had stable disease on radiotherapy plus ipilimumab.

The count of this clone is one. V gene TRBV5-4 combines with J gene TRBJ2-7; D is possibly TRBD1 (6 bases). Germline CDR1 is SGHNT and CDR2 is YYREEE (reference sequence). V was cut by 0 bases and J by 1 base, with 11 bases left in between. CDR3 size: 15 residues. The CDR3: CASSLGTEPSYEQYF. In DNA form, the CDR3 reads TGTGCCAGCAGCTTGGGGACAGAGCCTTCCTACGAGCAGTACTTC.

In DNA, the CDR3 is TGTGCCAGTAGTATGAGTAGCACCTCGAGGAGTAGCGGGAGCTCCTACGAGCAGTACTTC. It yields the protein CASSMSSTSRSSGSSYEQYF. This chain uses TRBV19 with TRBJ2-7, with 9 bases that match TRBD2. CDR1 LNHDA and CDR2 SQIVND come from the germline V gene (reference sequence). V lost 3 bases and J lost 0; bases outside the gene matches: 18. The CDR3 is 20 amino acids.

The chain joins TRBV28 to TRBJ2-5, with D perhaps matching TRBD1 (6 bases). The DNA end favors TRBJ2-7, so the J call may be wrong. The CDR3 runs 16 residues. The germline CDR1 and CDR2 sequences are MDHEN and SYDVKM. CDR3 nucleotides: TGTGCCAGCAGTTTCGAACCGGGACAACCGACCTACGAGCAGTACTTC. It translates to CASSFEPGQPTYEQYF.

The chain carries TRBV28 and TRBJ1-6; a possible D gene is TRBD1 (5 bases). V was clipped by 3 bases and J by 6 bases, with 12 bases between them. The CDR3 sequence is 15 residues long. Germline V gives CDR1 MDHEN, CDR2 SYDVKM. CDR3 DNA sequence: TGTGCCAGCAGTTTCGCAGGGCAGGTTAATTCACCCCTCCACTTT. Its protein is CASSFAGQVNSPLHF.

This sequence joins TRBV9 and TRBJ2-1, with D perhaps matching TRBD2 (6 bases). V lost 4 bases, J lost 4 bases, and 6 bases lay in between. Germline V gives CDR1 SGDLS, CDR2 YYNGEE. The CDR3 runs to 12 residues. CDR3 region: CASSREYNEQFF. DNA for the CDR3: TGTGCCAGCAGCCGGGAGTACAATGAGCAGTTCTTC. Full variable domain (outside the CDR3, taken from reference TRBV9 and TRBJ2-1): DSGVTQTPKHLITATGQRVTLRCSPRSGDLSVYWYQQSLDQGLQFLIQYYNGEERAKGNILERFSAQQFPDLHSELNLSSLELGDSALYFCASSREYNEQFFGPGTRLTVL.

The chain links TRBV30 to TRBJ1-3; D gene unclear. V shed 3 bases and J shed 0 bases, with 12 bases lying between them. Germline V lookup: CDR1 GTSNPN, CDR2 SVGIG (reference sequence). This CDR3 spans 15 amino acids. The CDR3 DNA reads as TGTGCCTGGAGAAATGGGAGGCGCTCTGGAAACACCATATATTTT. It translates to CAWRNGRRSGNTIYF.

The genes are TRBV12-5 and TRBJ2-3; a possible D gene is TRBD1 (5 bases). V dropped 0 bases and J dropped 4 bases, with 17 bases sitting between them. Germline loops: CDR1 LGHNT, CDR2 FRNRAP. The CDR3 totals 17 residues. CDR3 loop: CASGLVKSGFVADTQYF. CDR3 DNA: TGTGCTAGTGGTTTGGTAAAGTCAGGGTTTGTCGCAGATACGCAGTATTTT.

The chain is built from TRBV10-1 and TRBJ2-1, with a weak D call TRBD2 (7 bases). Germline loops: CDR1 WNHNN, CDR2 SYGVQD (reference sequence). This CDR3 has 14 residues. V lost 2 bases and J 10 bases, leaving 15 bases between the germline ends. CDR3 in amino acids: CASSEGSGGVEQFF. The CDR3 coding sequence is TGCGCCAGCAGTGAGGGATCGGGGGGCGTCGAGCAGTTCTTC.

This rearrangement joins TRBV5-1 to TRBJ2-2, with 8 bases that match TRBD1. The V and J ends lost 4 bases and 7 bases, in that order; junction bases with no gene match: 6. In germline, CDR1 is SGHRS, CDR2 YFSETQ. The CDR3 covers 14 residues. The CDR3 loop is CASSSQGAFGELFF. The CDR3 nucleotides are TGCGCCAGCAGCAGTCAGGGGGCCTTCGGGGAGCTGTTTTTT.

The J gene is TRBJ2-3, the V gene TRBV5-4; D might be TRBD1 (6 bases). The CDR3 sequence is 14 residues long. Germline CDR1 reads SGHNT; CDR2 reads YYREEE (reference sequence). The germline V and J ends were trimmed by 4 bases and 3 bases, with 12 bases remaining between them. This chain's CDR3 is CASSPRTDTDTQYF. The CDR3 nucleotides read TGTGCCAGCAGCCCCCGGACAGATACAGATACGCAGTATTTT.

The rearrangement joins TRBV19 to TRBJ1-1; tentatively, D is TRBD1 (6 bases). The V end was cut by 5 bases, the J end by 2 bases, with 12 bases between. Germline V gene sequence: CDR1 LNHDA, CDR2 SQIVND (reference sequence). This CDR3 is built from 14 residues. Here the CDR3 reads CASSVLQGNTEAFF. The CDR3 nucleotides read TGTGCCAGTAGTGTGCTACAGGGTAACACTGAAGCTTTCTTT.

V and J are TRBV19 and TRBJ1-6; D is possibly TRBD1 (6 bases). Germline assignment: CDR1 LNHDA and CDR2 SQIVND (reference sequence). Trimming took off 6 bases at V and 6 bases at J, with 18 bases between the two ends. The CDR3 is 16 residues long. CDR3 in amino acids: CASREGGANPNSPLHF. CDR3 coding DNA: TGTGCCAGTAGAGAAGGGGGGGCGAATCCTAATTCACCCCTCCACTTT. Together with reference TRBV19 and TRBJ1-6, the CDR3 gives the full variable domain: DGGITQSPKYLFRKEGQNVTLSCEQNLNHDAMYWYRQDPGQGLRLIYYSQIVNDFQKGDIAEGYSVSREKKESFPLTVTSAQKNPTAFYLCASREGGANPNSPLHFGNGTRLTVT.

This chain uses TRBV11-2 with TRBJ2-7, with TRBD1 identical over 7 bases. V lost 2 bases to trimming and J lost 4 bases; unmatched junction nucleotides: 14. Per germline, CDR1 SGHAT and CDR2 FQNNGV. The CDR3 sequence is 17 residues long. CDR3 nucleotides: TGTGCCAGCAGCTTATCCCCTCCGACAGGGCCGAAGTACGAGCAGTACTTC. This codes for CASSLSPPTGPKYEQYF.

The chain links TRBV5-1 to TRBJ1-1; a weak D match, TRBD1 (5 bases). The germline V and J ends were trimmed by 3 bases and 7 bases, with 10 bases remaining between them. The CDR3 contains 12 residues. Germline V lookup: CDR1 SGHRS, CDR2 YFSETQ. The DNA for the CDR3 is TGCGCCAGCAGCTCCTCCGGGGGTGAAGCTTTCTTT. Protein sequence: CASSSSGGEAFF. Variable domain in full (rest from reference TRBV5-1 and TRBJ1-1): KAGVTQTPRYLIKTRGQQVTLSCSPISGHRSVSWYQQTPGQGLQFLFEYFSETQRNKGNFPGRFSGRQFSNSRSEMNVSTLELGDSALYLCASSSSGGEAFFGQGTRLTVV.

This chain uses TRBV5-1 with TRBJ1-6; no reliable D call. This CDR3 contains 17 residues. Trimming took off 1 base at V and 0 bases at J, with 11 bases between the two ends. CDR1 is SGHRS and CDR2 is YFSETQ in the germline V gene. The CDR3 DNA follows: TGCGCCAGCAGCTTGAACTTACGCAGCTCCTATAATTCACCCCTCCACTTT. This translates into CASSLNLRSSYNSPLHF.

The CDR3 sequence is CSGRWGQGTQETQYF. The DNA for the CDR3 is TGCAGTGGCCGGTGGGGCCAGGGAACACAAGAGACCCAGTACTTC. The rearrangement joins TRBV29-1 to TRBJ2-5, with D perhaps TRBD1 (5 bases). This CDR3 has 15 residues. Germline V gives CDR1 SQVTM, CDR2 ANQGSEA.

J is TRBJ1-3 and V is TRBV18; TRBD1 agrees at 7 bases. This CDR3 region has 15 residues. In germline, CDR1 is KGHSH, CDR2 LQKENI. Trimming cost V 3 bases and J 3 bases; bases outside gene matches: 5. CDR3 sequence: CASSPTGDGGNTIYF. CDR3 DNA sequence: TGTGCCAGCTCACCCACAGGGGACGGTGGAAACACCATATATTTT.

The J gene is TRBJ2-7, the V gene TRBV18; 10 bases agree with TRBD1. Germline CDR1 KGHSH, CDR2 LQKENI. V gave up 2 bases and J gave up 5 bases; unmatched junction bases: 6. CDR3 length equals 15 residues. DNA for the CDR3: TGTGCCAGCTCACCAACGGGACAGGGGACGAACGAGCAGTACTTC. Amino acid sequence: CASSPTGQGTNEQYF.

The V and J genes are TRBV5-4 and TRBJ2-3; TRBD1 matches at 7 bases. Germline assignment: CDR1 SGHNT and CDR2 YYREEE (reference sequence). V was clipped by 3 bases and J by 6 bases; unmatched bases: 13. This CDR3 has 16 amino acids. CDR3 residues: CASSSPERGGADTQYF. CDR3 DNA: TGTGCCAGCAGCTCCCCAGAGAGAGGGGGCGCGGATACGCAGTATTTT.

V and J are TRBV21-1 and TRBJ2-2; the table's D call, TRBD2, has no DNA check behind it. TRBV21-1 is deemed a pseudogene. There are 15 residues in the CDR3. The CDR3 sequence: CASSKGWRNTGELFF. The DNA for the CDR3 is TGTGCCAGCAGCAAAGGTTGGAGGAACACCGGGGAGCTGTTTTTT.

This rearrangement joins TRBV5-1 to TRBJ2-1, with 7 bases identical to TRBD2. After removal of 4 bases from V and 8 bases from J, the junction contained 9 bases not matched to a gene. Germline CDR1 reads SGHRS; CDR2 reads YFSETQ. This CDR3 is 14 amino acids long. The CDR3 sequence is CASSGGLGWDEQFF. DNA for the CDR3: TGCGCCAGCAGCGGCGGACTAGGATGGGATGAGCAGTTCTTC. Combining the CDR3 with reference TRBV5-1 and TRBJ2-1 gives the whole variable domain KAGVTQTPRYLIKTRGQQVTLSCSPISGHRSVSWYQQTPGQGLQFLFEYFSETQRNKGNFPGRFSGRQFSNSRSEMNVSTLELGDSALYLCASSGGLGWDEQFFGPGTRLTVL.

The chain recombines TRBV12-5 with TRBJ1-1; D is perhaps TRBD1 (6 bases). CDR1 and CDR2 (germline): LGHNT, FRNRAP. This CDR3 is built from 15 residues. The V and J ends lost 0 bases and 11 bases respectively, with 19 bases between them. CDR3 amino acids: CASGLVGAGTEEAFF. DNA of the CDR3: TGTGCTAGTGGTTTGGTGGGGGCAGGGACTGAAGAGGCTTTCTTT.

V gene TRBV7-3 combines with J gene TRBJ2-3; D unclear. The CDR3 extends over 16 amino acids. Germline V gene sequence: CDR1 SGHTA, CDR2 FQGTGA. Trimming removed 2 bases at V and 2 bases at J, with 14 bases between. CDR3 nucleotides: TGTGCCAGCAGCTTAGGCCCGGTTTCCACCACAGATACGCAGTATTTT. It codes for CASSLGPVSTTDTQYF.

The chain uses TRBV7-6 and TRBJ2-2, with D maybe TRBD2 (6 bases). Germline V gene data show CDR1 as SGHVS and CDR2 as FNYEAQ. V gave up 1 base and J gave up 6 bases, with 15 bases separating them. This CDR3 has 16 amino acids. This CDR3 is CASSLGGAGGAGELFF. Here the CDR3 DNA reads TGTGCCAGCAGCTTAGGCGGGGCAGGAGGAGCCGGGGAGCTGTTTTTT.

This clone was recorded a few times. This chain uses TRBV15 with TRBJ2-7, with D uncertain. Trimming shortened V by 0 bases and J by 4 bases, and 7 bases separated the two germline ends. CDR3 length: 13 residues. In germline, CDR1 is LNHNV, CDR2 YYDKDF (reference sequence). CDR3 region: CATSRDKGYEQYF. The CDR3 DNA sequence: TGTGCCACCAGCAGAGACAAGGGTTACGAGCAGTACTTC.

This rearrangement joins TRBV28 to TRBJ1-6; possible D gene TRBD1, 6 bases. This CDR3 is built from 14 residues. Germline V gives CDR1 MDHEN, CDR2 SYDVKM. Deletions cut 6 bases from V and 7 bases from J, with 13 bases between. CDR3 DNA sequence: TGTGCCAGCAGCCCCGACAGGATCAATTCACCCCTCCACTTT. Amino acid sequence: CASSPDRINSPLHF.

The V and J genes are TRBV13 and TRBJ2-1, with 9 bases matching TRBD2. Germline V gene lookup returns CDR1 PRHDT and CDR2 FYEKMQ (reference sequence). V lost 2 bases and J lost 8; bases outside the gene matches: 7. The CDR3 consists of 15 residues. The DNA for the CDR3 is TGTGCCAGCAGCTTAATCGCTAGCGGGGTGGATGAGCAGTTCTTC. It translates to CASSLIASGVDEQFF.

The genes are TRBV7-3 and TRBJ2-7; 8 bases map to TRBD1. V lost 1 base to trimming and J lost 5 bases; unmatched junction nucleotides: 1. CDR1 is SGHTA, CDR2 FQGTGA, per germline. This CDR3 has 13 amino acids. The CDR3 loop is CASSLNRGDEQYF. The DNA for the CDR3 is TGTGCCAGCAGCTTAAACAGGGGGGACGAGCAGTACTTC.